Listed below are T cell receptor beta chains from one sample, sequenced in a study of Ad26.COV2.S vaccination and SARS-CoV-2 variants. Data came from immunoSEQ multiplex PCR; TCRdb stores just in-frame clones and leaves some out. The sample shows about 320,000 clones, around 85% of them seen only once. The sample in question was peripheral blood, obtained in a trial of Ad26.COV2.S vaccine versus placebo. All receptors come from a person between 18 and 65 years old who received the Ad26.COV2.S COVID-19 vaccine or a placebo. CDR3s include the opening cysteine and the closing phenylalanine or tryptophan. The D gene is left open where the match is weak. Rows give clone size only sometimes, using once, few, many, or a class for an expanded clone.

clone_size cdr3_length j_call v_call d_call cdr3_nt cdr3_aa
- 14 TRBJ2-7 TRBV19 TRBD1 TGTGCCAGTAGTTGGGGACAGGGATCATACGAGCAGTACTTC CASSWGQGSYEQYF
- 15 TRBJ2-1 TRBV5-1 TRBD1 TGCGCCAGCAGCGCATCCGGGACAGGGGGCAATGAGCAGTTCTTC CASSASGTGGNEQFF
- 13 TRBJ2-5 TRBV12-3/TRBV12-4 - TGTGCCAGCAGTTTAGGAGTTAGAGAGACCCAGTACTTC CASSLGVRETQYF
once 12 TRBJ1-2 TRBV28 - TGTGCCAGCAGTCTAAGGTTCTATGGCTACACCTTC CASSLRFYGYTF
once 16 TRBJ2-7 TRBV7-6 - TGTGCCAGCAGCTTGGGGGATGGACAGTCCTCCTACGAGCAGTACTTC CASSLGDGQSSYEQYF
- 12 TRBJ2-1 TRBV7-8 - TGTGCCAGCAGCCCGGGGCCGGTCGGGCAGTTCTTC CASSPGPVGQFF
- 16 TRBJ2-3 TRBV27 TRBD2 TGTGCCAGCAGTTTAGGCCGACTGGGAGGGACAGATACGCAGTATTTT CASSLGRLGGTDTQYF
- 15 TRBJ1-4 TRBV7-2 - TGTGCCAGCAGCTTAGCTGTGTCTCGGTATGAAAAACTGTTTTTT CASSLAVSRYEKLFF
- 16 TRBJ2-3 TRBV12-2 - TGTGCAAGTCGCTTAGTTTCGGGGACCGTCACAGATACGCAGTATTTT CASRLVSGTVTDTQYF
- 15 TRBJ2-3 TRBV27 TRBD1 TGTGCCAGCAGTTTATACAGGGGCGAGGCAGATACGCAGTATTTT CASSLYRGEADTQYF
- 17 TRBJ2-7 TRBV28 TRBD1 TGTGCCAGCAGTTTAATAGCCGGACAGGGGGCTCCCTACGAGCAGTACTTC CASSLIAGQGAPYEQYF
- 16 TRBJ2-1 TRBV6-4 TRBD2 TGTGCCAGCAGACGATTCACGGGGGGTTCCTACAATGAGCAGTTCTTC CASRRFTGGSYNEQFF
- 15 TRBJ2-1 TRBV6-5 - TGTGCCAGCAGTTTTAACGGGGCGCAAAATCAGGGGCAGTTCTTC CASSFNGAQNQGQFF
- 16 TRBJ2-3 TRBV3-1/TRBV3-2 TRBD2 TGTGCCAGCAGCCAAGCAAACAGCGGGGGATCAAATACGCAGTATTTT CASSQANSGGSNTQYF
few 12 TRBJ1-6 TRBV28 - TGTGCCAGCAGTCGGGGCAGCAGAAACCTCCACTTT CASSRGSRNLHF
- 14 TRBJ1-1 TRBV6-4 TRBD1 TGTGCCAGCAGTGACTCGTCCAGGGGGACTGAAGCTTTCTTT CASSDSSRGTEAFF
- 13 TRBJ1-1 TRBV5-1 - TGCGCCAGCAGCCCTGAGGGAGGGGGGGAAGCTTTCTTT CASSPEGGGEAFF
- 15 TRBJ1-2 TRBV4-1 - TGCGCCAGCAGCCATCCCCTAAAGATTTTTCATGGCTACACCTTC CASSHPLKIFHGYTF
- 15 TRBJ2-5 TRBV3-1/TRBV3-2 TRBD2 TGTGCCAGCAGCGTACTAGCGGGGGGTGGAGAGACCCAGTACTTC CASSVLAGGGETQYF
- 16 TRBJ2-2 TRBV2 - TGTGCCAGCAGGGACGGGCAGCCTATGAACACCGGGGAGCTGTTTTTT CASRDGQPMNTGELFF
- 15 TRBJ2-3 TRBV5-6 TRBD1 TGTGCCAGCAGCCCCCGGACAGGTAGCACAGATACGCAGTATTTT CASSPRTGSTDTQYF
- 13 TRBJ2-7 TRBV2 - TGTGCCAGCATTTTCGATCCGGTGGGCGAGCAGTACTTC CASIFDPVGEQYF
few 13 TRBJ1-3 TRBV29-1 - TGCAGCGTTGAAACGGGGGCAGGAAACACCATATATTTT CSVETGAGNTIYF
- 16 TRBJ2-7 TRBV5-1 TRBD1 TGCGCCAGCAGCTACTTAACGGGACAGGTCACCTACGAGCAGTACTTC CASSYLTGQVTYEQYF
few 15 TRBJ2-2 TRBV6-5 TRBD1 TGTGCCAGCAGTCCGACAGGGTGGGGCACCGGGGAGCTGTTTTTT CASSPTGWGTGELFF
once 16 TRBJ2-1 TRBV11-3 TRBD2 TGTGCCAGCAGTTTCTCCGGGACTAGCGGTTACAATGAGCAGTTCTTC CASSFSGTSGYNEQFF
- 14 TRBJ2-5 TRBV5-1 - TGCGCCAGCAGCTTGGCGCAGGGAGAAGAGACCCAGTACTTC CASSLAQGEETQYF
- 14 TRBJ1-2 TRBV19 - TGTGCCAGTAGTATAACGATGGGTGACTATGGCTACACCTTC CASSITMGDYGYTF
- 15 TRBJ2-2 TRBV9 - TGTGCCAGCAGCGTAGTGGTGGGGAACACCGGGGAGCTGTTTTTT CASSVVVGNTGELFF
- 12 TRBJ2-1 TRBV30 - TGTGCCTGGAGTGCCTTAGGAAGTGAGCAGTTCTTC CAWSALGSEQFF
- 14 TRBJ2-1 TRBV7-6 TRBD2 TGTGCCAGCAGCCCGACAGCGGGGGTCAATGAGCAGTTCTTC CASSPTAGVNEQFF
- 15 TRBJ1-4 TRBV28 TRBD1 TGTGCCAGCAGTTCCACGACAGGGATTAATGAAAAACTGTTTTTT CASSSTTGINEKLFF
- 15 TRBJ2-3 TRBV9 TRBD2 TGTGCCAGCAGCTACCGGGGGAGGGTGACAGATACGCAGTATTTT CASSYRGRVTDTQYF